This TCR beta chain emerged from a study of CXCR3-negative and CXCR3-positive naive CD8 T cells (dated by TCRdb to about 2019). Study-level background: In total, some 140 million TRB reads were obtained, which works out to roughly 1.5 +/- 0.3 million reads per library. Diversity and physicochemical repertoire analyses were performed on around ten donors pooled from two independent experiments. TRBV-TRBJ cluster analysis included naive subsets from roughly 5 donors and memory cells from 3 donors.

Each CD8+ T cell subset was flow-sorted in triplicate, with roughly 310,000 cells per subset placed directly into RLT lysis buffer. Using standard density gradient centrifugation, peripheral blood mononuclear cells were isolated from buffy coats. Total RNA was extracted from sorted cells with an RNeasy Mini Kit. Details on this clonotype: Its specific antigen is unknown.

The CDR1 and CDR2 encoded by the germline V gene are SGHRS and YFSETQ. The CDR3 runs 11 amino acids, cysteine and phenylalanine included. The DNA is unrecorded. TCRdb records NextSeq 550 as the sequencer. The Human TCR Profiling Kit (MiLaboratory) was used to make UMI-labeled 5' RACE TRB cDNA libraries. The full amount of extracted RNA was used for cDNA synthesis, and the full amount of resulting cDNA was used for PCR amplification. The libraries were made side by side, with each library going through the same number of PCR cycles. The study's processing was this. With a minimum of two reads required per UMI, MIGEC and MiXCR pulled out about 50,000 +/- 10,000 unique UMI-labeled TRB cDNA molecules from each library. An average of approximately 40,000 +/- 10,000 functional in-frame TRB CDR3 nucleotide clonotypes without stop codons was found per library. Diversity metrics, including normalized Shannon-Wiener and Chao1, were computed in VDJtools after downsampling to 5000 UMI-labeled TRB molecules per sample. Clonotype-size-weighted physicochemical properties of the central five CDR3 residues (interaction energy, strength, volume and Kidera factor 4) were computed in VDJtools. Each CDR3 protein sequence appears as one entry after TCRdb reprocessed the reads, and no DNA is included. These V and J calls originate from TCRdb's pipeline instead of the authors' own analysis. This sample's table carries some 41,000 distinct CDR3 sequences. The ten largest clones represent roughly 10% of the sample.

Broader findings and caveats from the paper: Freshly isolated PBMCs were used for most assays because CXCR3 expression partially decreased after cryopreservation. Both naive subsets had comparably high repertoire diversity, while memory CD8+ T cells had much lower repertoire diversity. Naive CXCR3-negative and CXCR3-positive cells from the same donor showed similar TRBV-TRBJ usage, whereas memory cells showed distinct patterns. Surface CD5, linked to self-reactivity in mice, was comparable between naive subsets; TCR interaction strength was therefore also inferred from TRB CDR3 physicochemical properties.

The sequence was obtained from a human donor in good health. Some clones in this sample may be carry-over from other donors' samples. The V and J genes are TRBV5-1 and TRBJ1-1; without DNA, the TCRdb call of TRBD1 cannot be checked. Sequences were obtained from memory CD8+ T cells from blood. The cell subset or site label of this sample denotes: conventional CD8+ memory T cells (TMEM), sorted as controls. The CDR3 in this case is CASTPTGEAFF.